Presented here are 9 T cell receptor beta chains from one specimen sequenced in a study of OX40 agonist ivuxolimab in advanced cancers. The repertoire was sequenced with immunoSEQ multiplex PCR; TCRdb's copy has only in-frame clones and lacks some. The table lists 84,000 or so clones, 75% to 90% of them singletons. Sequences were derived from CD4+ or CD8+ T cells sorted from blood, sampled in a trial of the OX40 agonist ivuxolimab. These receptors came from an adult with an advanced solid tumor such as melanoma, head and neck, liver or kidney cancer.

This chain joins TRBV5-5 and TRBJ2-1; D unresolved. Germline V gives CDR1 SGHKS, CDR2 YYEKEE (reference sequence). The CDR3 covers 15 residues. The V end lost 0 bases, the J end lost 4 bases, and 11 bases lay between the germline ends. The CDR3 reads CASSLAANQYNEQFF. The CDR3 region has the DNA TGTGCCAGCAGCTTGGCCGCAAACCAGTACAATGAGCAGTTCTTC. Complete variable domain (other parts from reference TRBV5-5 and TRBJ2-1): DAGVTQSPTHLIKTRGQQVTLRCSPISGHKSVSWYQQVLGQGPQFIFQYYEKEERGRGNFPDRFSARQFPNYSSELNVNALLLGDSALYLCASSLAANQYNEQFFGPGTRLTVL.

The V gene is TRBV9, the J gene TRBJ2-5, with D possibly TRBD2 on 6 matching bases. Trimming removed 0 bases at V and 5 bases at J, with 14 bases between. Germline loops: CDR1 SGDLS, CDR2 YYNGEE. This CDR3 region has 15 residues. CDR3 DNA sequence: TGTGCCAGCAGCGTAGGGGGCCACAGCGGGGAGACCCAGTACTTC. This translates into CASSVGGHSGETQYF.

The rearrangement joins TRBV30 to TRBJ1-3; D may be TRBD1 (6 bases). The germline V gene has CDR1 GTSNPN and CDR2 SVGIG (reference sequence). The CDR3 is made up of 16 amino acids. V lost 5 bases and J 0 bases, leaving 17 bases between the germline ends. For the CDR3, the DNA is TGTGCCTGGGGGCAAGGACAGTTTTACTCTGGAAACACCATATATTTT. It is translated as CAWGQGQFYSGNTIYF. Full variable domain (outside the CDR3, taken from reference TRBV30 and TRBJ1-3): SQTIHQWPATLVQPVGSPLSLECTVEGTSNPNLYWYRQAAGRGLQLLFYSVGIGQISSEVPQNLSASRPQDRQFILSSKKLLLSDSGFYLCAWGQGQFYSGNTIYFGEGSWLTVV.

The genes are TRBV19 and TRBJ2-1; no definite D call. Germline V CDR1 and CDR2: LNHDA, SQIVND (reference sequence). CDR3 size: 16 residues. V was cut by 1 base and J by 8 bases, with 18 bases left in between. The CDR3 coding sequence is TGTGCCAGTAGTATAGGGGATCTACCGCCGTGGGATGAGCAGTTCTTC. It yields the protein CASSIGDLPPWDEQFF.

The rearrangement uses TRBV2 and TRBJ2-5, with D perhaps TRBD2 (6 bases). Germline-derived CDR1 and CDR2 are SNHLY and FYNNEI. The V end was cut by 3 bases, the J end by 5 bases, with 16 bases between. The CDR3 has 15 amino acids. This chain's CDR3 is CASSERFGGSETQYF. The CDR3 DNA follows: TGTGCCAGCAGTGAGCGGTTTGGGGGGAGTGAGACCCAGTACTTC.

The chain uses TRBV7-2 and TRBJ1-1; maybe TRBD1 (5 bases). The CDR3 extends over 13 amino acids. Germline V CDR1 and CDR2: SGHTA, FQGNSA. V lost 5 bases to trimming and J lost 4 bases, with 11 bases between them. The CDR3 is CASSPGLSTEAFF. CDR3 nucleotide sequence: TGTGCCAGCAGCCCAGGGTTGAGCACTGAAGCTTTCTTT. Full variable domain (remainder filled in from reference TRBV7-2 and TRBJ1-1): GAGVSQSPSNKVTEKGKDVELRCDPISGHTALYWYRQSLGQGLEFLIYFQGNSAPDKSGLPSDRFSAERTGGSVSTLTIQRTQQEDSAVYLCASSPGLSTEAFFGQGTRLTVV.

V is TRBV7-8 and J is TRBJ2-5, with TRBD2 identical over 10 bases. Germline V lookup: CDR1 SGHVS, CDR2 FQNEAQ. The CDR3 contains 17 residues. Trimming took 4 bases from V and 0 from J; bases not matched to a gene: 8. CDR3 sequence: CASSSQASGGYQETQYF. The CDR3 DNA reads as TGTGCCAGCAGCTCCCAGGCTAGCGGGGGCTACCAAGAGACCCAGTACTTC.

The DNA for the CDR3 is TGTGCCAGCAGCCCCCCTCCACATGACACAGATACGCAGTATTTT. Translating it yields CASSPPPHDTDTQYF. V gene TRBV9 combines with J gene TRBJ2-3; unclear D gene. From germline, CDR1 is SGDLS and CDR2 YYNGEE. There are 15 residues in the CDR3. Trimming cost V 4 bases and J 2 bases, with 14 bases left between them.

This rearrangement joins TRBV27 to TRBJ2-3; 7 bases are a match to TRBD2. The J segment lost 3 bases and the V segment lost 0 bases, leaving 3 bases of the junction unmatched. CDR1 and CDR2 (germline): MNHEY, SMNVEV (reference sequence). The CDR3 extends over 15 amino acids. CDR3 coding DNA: TGTGCCAGCAGTTTATCAGGGCGGGGGACAGATACGCAGTATTTT. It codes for CASSLSGRGTDTQYF.